This T cell receptor (beta chain) is drawn from a study of blood T cell repertoires in COVID-19. Study-level information: Specimens from acute and convalescent COVID-19 originated in the United States, Italy and Spain.

Participants, roughly 18 to 90 years old, spanned about 26 US areas. Cohorts were assigned according to the clinical history that participants reported. Germline CDR1 is MRHNA and CDR2 is SNTAGT. The CDR3 loop spans 18 amino acids. With 2 bases clipped from V and 7 bases from J, the junction kept 20 bases outside the gene matches. Under the authors' procedure: Cell counts per sample came from amplifying reference gene primers. Clones were sequenced by immunoSEQ multiplex PCR, and TCRdb holds only the in-frame ones, with some missing. D and trimming come from the DNA, and the V and J calls and clone size come from that table. This sample has 350,000 to 450,000 clones, with approximately 90% found just once.

The chain carries TRBV6-4 and TRBJ2-7; 7 bases map to TRBD1. The sequenced sample was PBMCs or T cells enriched from blood (not recorded which). This clonotype was obtained from a young woman who had been exposed to COVID-19. The CDR3 loop reads CASSDPRYDGQALYEQYF. CDR3 sequence (DNA): TGTGCCAGCAGTGACCCGAGGTATGACGGACAGGCTCTTTATGAGCAGTACTTC.